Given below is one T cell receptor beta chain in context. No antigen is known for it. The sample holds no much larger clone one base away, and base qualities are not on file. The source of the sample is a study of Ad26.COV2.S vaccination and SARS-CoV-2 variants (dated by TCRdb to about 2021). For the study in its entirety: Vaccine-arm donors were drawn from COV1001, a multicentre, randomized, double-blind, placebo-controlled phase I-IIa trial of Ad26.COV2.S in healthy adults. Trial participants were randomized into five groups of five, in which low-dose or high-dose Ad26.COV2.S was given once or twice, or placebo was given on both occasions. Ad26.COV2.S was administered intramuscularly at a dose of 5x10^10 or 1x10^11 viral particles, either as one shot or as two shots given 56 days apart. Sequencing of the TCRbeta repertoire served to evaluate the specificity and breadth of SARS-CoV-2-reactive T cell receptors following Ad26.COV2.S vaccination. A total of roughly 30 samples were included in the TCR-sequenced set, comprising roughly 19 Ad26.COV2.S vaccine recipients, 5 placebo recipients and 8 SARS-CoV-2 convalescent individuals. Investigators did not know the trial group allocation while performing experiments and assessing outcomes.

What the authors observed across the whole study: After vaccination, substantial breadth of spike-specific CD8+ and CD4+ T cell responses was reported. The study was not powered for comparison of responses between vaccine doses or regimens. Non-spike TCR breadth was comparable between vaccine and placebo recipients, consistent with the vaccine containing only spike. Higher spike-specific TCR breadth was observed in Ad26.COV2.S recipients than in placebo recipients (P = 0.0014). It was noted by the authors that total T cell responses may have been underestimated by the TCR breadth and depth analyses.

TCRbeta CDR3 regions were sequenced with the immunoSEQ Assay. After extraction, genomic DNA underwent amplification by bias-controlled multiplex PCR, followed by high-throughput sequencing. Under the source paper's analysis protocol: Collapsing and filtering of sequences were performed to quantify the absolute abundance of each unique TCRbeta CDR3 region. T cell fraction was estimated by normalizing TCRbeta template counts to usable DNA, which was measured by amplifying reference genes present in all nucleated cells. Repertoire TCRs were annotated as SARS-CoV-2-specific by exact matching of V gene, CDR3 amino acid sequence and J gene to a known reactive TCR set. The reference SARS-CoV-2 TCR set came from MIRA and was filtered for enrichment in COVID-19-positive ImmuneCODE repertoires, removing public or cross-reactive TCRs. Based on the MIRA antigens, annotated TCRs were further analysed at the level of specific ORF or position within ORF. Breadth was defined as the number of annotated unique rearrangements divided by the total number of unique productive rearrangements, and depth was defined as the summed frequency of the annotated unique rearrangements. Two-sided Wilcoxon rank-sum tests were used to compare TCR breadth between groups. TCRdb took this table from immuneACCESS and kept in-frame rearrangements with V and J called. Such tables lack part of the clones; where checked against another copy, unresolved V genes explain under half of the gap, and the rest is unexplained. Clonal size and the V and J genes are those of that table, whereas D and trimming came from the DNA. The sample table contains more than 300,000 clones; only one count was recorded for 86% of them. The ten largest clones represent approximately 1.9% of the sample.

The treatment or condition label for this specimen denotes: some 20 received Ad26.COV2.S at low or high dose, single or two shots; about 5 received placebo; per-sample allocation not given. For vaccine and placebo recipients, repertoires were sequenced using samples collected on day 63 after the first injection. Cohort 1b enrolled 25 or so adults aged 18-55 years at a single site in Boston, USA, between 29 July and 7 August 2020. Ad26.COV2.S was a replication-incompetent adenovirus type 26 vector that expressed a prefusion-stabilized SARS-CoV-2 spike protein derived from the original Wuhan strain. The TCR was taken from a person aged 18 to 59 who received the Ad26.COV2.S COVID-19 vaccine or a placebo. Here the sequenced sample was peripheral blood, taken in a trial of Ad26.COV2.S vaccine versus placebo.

DNA sequence: TGTGCCACCAGCAGAGATGCGGGCACTGAAGCTTTCTTT. This translates into CATSRDAGTEAFF. The receptor chain draws on TRBV15 and TRBJ1-1; confidence is insufficient to name the D gene. The CDR3 goes from the cysteine to the phenylalanine over 13 residues. The read is trimmed to its CDR3 DNA, 39 bases read in frame from base 1. The germline V gene (reference sequence) gives CDR1 as LNHNV and CDR2 as YYDKDF. The junction shows trimming of 0 bases on V and 4 bases on J, plus 6 bases between the germline ends.